Below, 9 T cell receptor beta chains from the same sample are listed, as sequenced in a study of T cell responses to AZD1222 COVID-19 vaccine. TCRdb's copy holds only in-frame clones and misses some; the assay was immunoSEQ multiplex PCR. The repertoire holds roughly 90,000 clones, with roughly nine tenths as singletons. The sequences come from peripheral blood, collected 28 days after the second AZD1222 dose. The receptors here all came from an adult who received the AZD1222 COVID-19 vaccine.

The chain joins TRBV25-1 to TRBJ1-2; TRBD1 agrees at 7 bases. With V trimmed by 2 bases and J by 8 bases, 2 bases remained unmatched. The germline V gene has CDR1 MGHDK and CDR2 SYGVNS. The CDR3 totals 12 residues. The CDR3 DNA sequence: TGTGCCAGCAGTGAACAGGGGGTCGGCTACACCTTC. It is translated as CASSEQGVGYTF.

The CDR3 DNA reads as TGTGCCAGCAGCACGACAGCCAAGGGGGCCAATCAGCCCCAGCATTTT. This translates into CASSTTAKGANQPQHF. The chain uses TRBV5-5 and TRBJ1-5, with TRBD1 matching 7 bases. CDR3 length equals 16 residues. J was trimmed by 3 bases and V by 4 bases; bases with no gene match: 10. The germline CDR1 and CDR2 sequences are SGHKS and YYEKEE (reference sequence).

There are a few counts of this clone. The V call is TRBV13, the J call TRBJ2-7, with D possibly matching TRBD1 (5 bases). The V gene's germline CDR1 is PRHDT and CDR2 FYEKMQ (reference sequence). This CDR3 has 14 residues. Trimming shortened V by 2 bases and J by 4 bases, and 12 bases separated the two germline ends. CDR3 bases: TGTGCCAGCAGCTTAACCAGGGTGAGGTACGAGCAGTACTTC. Encoded protein: CASSLTRVRYEQYF.

This chain joins TRBV29-1 and TRBJ2-1, with TRBD2 matching 14 bases. The length of the CDR3 is 15 residues. Germline V gene sequence: CDR1 SQVTM, CDR2 ANQGSEA. As DNA, the CDR3 is TGCAGTGCCACCCGGACTAGCGGGGGGTACAATGAGCAGTTCTTC. It codes for CSATRTSGGYNEQFF.

The rearrangement links TRBV19 to TRBJ1-2, with 7 bases lining up with TRBD1. CDR3 length: 16 amino acids. Germline CDR1 and CDR2: LNHDA and SQIVND (reference sequence). After removal of 4 bases from V and 5 bases from J, the junction contained 13 bases not matched to a gene. The CDR3 is CASSTTTGWALYGYTF. The CDR3 coding sequence is TGTGCCAGTAGTACGACGACAGGGTGGGCCCTATATGGCTACACCTTC.

The gene calls are TRBV6-2 or TRBV6-3 and TRBJ2-5; D uncertain. The germline V and J ends were trimmed by 6 bases and 0 bases, with 14 bases remaining between them. The CDR3 length is 15 residues. The germline CDR1 and CDR2 sequences are MNHEY and SVGEGT. The CDR3 is CASSRWTQYQETQYF. As DNA, the CDR3 is TGTGCCAGCAGCCGGTGGACCCAGTACCAAGAGACCCAGTACTTC.

The CDR3, as DNA: TGTGCCAGCAGCACCGACCCTGAAGCTTTCTTT. This translates into CASSTDPEAFF. V is TRBV21-1 and J is TRBJ1-1. TRBV21-1 is assigned pseudogene status. The CDR3 length is 11 residues.

V gene TRBV6-5 combines with J gene TRBJ2-1; 11 nucleotides line up with TRBD2. Germline CDR1 and CDR2: MNHEY and SVGAGI. CDR3 length: 15 residues. V gave up 3 bases and J gave up 7 bases; unmatched junction bases: 5. The CDR3 DNA reads TGTGCCAGCAGTTATAGCGGGGGGGCGGAGAATGAGCAGTTCTTC. It translates to CASSYSGGAENEQFF.

CDR3 coding DNA: TGTGCCAGCAGCAATAGCGGGGGGTACAATGAGCAGTTCTTC. Its translation is CASSNSGGYNEQFF. This rearrangement joins TRBV3-1 (or the pseudogene TRBV3-2) to TRBJ2-1; 10 bases line up with TRBD2. The germline V gene has CDR1 LGHDT and CDR2 YNNKEL (reference sequence). J was trimmed by 4 bases and V by 5 bases; bases with no gene match: 2. The CDR3 totals 14 residues.